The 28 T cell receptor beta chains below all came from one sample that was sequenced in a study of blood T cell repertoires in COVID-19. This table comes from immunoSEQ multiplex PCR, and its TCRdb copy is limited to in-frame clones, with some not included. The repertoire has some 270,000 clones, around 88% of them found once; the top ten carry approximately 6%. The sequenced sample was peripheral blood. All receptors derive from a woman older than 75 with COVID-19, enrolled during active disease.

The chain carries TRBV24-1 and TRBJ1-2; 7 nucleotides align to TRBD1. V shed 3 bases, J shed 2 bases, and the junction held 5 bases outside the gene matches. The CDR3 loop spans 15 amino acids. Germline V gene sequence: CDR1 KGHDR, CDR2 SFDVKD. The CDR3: CATSDGGQKNYGYTF. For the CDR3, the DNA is TGTGCCACCAGTGATGGGGGACAGAAAAACTATGGCTACACCTTC.

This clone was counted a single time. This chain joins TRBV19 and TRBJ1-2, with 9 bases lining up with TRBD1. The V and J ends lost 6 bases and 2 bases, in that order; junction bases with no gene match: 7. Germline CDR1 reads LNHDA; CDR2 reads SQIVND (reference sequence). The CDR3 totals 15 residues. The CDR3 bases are TGTGCCAGTAGGCCCGACGGACAGGGGAACTATGGCTACACCTTC. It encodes CASRPDGQGNYGYTF.

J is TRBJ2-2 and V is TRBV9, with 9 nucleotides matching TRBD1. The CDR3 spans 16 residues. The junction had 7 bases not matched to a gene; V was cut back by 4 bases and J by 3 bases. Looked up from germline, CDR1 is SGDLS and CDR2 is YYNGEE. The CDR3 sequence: CASSLHRGRYTGELFF. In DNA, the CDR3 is TGTGCCAGCAGCCTCCACAGGGGGCGGTACACCGGGGAGCTGTTTTTT.

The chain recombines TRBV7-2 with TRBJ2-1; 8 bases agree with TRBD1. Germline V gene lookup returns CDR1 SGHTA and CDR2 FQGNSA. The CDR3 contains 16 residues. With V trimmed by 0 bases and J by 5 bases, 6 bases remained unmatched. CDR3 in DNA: TGTGCCAGCAGCTTAGCGGGGACAGGCTTCGACAATGAGCAGTTCTTC. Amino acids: CASSLAGTGFDNEQFF.

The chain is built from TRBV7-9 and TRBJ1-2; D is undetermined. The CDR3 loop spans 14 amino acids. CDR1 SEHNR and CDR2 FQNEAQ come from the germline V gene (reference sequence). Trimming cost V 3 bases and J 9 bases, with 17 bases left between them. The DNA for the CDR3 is TGTGCCAGCAGCTTTTACGAGGGCCTAAATAGCTACACCTTC. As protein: CASSFYEGLNSYTF.

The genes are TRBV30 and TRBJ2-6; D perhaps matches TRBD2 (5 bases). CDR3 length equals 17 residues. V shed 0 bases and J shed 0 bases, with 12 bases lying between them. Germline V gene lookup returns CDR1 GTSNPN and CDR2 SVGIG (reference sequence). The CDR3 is CAWSVGRTSSGANVLTF. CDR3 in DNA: TGTGCCTGGAGTGTAGGGAGAACGTCCTCTGGGGCCAACGTCCTGACTTTC.

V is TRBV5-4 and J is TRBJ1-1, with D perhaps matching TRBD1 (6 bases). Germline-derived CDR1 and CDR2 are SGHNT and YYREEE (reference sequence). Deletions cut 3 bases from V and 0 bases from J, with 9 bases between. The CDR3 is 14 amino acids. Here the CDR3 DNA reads TGTGCCAGCAGCTCTAGGGGGTTGAACACTGAAGCTTTCTTT. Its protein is CASSSRGLNTEAFF. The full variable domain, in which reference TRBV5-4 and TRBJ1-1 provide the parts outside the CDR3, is ETGVTQSPTHLIKTRGQQVTLRCSSQSGHNTVSWYQQALGQGPQFIFQYYREEENGRGNFPPRFSGLQFPNYSSELNVNALELDDSALYLCASSSRGLNTEAFFGQGTRLTVV.

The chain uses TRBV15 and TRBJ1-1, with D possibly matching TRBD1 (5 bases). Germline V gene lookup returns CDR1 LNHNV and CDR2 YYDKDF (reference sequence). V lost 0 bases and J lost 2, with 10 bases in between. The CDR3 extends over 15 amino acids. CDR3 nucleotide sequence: TGTGCCACCAGCAGAGATGGGCAGGGAAACACTGAAGCTTTCTTT. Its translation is CATSRDGQGNTEAFF.

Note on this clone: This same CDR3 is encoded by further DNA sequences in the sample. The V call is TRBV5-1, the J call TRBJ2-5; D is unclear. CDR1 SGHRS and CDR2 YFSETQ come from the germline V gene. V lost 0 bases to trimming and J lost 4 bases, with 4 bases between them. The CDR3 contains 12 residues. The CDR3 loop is CASSLALETQYF. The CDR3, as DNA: TGCGCCAGCAGCTTGGCCTTAGAGACCCAGTACTTC.

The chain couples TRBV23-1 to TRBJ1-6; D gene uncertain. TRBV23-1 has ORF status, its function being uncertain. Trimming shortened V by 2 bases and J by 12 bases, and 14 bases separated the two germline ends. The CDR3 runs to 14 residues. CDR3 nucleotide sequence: TGCGCCAGCAGTCAAGGTTCGGGGATCGGACCCCTCCACTTT. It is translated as CASSQGSGIGPLHF.

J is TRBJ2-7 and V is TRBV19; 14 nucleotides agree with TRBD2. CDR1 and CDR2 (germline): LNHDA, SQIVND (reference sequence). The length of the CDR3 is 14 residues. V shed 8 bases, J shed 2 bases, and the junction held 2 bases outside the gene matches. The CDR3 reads CASRTSGGPYEQYF. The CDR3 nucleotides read TGTGCCAGTCGGACTAGCGGGGGGCCCTACGAGCAGTACTTC.

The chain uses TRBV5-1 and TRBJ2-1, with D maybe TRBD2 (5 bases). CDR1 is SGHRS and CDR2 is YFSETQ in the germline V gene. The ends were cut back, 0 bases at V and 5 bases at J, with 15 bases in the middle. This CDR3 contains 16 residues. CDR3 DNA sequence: TGCGCCAGCAGCTTGGCCCCGGGGATCCCGGACAATGAGCAGTTCTTC. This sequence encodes CASSLAPGIPDNEQFF.

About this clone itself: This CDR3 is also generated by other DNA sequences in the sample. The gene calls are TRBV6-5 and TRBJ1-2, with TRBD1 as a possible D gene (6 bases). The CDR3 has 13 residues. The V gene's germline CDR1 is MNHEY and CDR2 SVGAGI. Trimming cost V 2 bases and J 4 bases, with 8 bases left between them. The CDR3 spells CASSYRGTYGYTF. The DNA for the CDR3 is TGTGCCAGCAGTTACAGGGGGACCTATGGCTACACCTTC.

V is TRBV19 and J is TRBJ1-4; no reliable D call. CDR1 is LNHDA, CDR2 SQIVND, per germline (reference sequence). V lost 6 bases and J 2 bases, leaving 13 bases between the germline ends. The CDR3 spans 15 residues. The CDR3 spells CASSPPAVTNEKLFF. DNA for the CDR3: TGTGCCAGTAGCCCTCCCGCAGTGACTAATGAAAAACTGTTTTTT.

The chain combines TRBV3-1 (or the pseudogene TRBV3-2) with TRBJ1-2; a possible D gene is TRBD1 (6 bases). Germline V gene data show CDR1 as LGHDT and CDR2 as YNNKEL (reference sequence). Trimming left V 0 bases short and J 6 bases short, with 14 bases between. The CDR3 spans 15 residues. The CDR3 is CASSQDVRTADGYTF. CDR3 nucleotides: TGTGCCAGCAGCCAAGATGTGAGGACAGCCGATGGCTACACCTTC.

The CDR3 sequence: CASSGEKGGTHSLTGELFF. The CDR3 DNA reads TGTGCCAGTTCAGGGGAAAAGGGGGGGACTCACTCCCTCACCGGGGAGCTGTTTTTT. The chain uses TRBV19 and TRBJ2-2, with D possibly TRBD2 on 7 matching bases. The CDR3 contains 19 residues. Germline loops: CDR1 LNHDA, CDR2 SQIVND (reference sequence). Trimming cost V 8 bases and J 4 bases, with 29 bases left between them.

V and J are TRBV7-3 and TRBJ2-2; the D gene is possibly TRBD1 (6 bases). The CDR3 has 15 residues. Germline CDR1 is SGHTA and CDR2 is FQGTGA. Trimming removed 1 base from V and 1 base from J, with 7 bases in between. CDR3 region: CASSLRQENTGELFF. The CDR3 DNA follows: TGTGCCAGCAGCTTAAGACAGGAGAACACCGGGGAGCTGTTTTTT.

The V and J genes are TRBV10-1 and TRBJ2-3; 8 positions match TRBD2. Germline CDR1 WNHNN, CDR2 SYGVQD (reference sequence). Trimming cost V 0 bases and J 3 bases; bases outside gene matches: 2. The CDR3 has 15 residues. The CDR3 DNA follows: TGCGCCAGCAGTGAGTCGGCGGGGGGAACAGATACGCAGTATTTT. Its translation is CASSESAGGTDTQYF.

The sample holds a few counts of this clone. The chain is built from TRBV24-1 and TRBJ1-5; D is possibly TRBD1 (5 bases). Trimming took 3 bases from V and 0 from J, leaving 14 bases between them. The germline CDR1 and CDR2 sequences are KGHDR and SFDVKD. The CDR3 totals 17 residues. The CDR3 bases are TGTGCCACCAGTGATGCGCCTAGGGGAAATAGCAATCAGCCCCAGCATTTT. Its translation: CATSDAPRGNSNQPQHF.

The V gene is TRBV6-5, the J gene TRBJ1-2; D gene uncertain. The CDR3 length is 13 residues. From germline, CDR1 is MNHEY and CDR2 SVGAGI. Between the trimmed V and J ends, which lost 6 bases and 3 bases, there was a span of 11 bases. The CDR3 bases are TGTGCCAGCAGCCCATCCTACGACTATGGCTACACCTTC. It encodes CASSPSYDYGYTF.

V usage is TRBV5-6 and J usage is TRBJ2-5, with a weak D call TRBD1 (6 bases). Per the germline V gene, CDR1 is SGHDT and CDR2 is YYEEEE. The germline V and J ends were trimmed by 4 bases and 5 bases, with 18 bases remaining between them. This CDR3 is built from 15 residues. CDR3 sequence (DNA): TGTGCCAGCAGCACCCGACGTACAGGGCTGGAGACCCAGTACTTC. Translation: CASSTRRTGLETQYF.

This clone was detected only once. CDR3 DNA sequence: TGTGCCATCAGACCCACGGGACTAGCGGGGGGGACCGGGGAGCTGTTTTTT. It encodes CAIRPTGLAGGTGELFF. The chain couples TRBV10-3 to TRBJ2-2, with 16 bases lining up with TRBD2. V was pared by 6 bases and J by 5 bases, with 6 bases of the junction left unmatched. Germline-derived CDR1 and CDR2 are ENHRY and SYGVKD. The length of the CDR3 is 17 residues.

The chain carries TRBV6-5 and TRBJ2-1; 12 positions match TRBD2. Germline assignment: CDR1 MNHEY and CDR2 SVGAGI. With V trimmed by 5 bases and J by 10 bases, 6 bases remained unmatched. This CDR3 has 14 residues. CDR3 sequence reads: CASSRGLAGKEQFF. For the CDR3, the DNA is TGTGCCAGCAGTCGGGGACTAGCGGGCAAGGAGCAGTTCTTC.

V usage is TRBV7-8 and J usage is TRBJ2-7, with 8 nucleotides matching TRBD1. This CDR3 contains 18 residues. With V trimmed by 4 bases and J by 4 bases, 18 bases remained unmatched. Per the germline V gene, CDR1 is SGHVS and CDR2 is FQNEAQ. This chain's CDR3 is CASSSPASGQGVVYEQYV. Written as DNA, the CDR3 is TGTGCCAGCAGCTCGCCTGCCTCCGGACAGGGCGTCGTTTACGAGCAGTACGTC.

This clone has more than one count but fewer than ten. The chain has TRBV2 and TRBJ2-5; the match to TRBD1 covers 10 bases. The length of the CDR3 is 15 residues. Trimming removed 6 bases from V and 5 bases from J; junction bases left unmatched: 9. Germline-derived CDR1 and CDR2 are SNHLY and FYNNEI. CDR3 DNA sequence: TGTGCCAGCAGGGACTCGACAGGGGGCGCGGAGACCCAGTACTTC. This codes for CASRDSTGGAETQYF.

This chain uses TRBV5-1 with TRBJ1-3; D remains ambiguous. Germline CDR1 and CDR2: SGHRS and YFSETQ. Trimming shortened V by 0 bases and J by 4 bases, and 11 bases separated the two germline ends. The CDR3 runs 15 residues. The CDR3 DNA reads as TGCGCCAGCAGCTTGGAGCCGGGTCTGGGAAACACCATATATTTT. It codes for CASSLEPGLGNTIYF.

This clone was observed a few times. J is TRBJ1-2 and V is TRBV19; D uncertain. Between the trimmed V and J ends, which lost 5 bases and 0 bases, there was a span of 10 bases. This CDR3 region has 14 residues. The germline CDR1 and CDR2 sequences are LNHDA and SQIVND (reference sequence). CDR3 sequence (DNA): TGTGCCAGTAGTCCCCAGGCAGCTAACTATGGCTACACCTTC. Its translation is CASSPQAANYGYTF.

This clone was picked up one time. CDR3 amino acids: CASSFLGNTIYF. CDR3 coding DNA: TGTGCCAGTAGCTTCCTTGGAAACACCATATATTTT. The chain joins TRBV19 to TRBJ1-3; D is ambiguous. Trimming cost V 6 bases and J 3 bases, with 6 bases left between them. CDR1 LNHDA and CDR2 SQIVND come from the germline V gene (reference sequence). The CDR3 sequence is 12 residues long. The full variable domain, in which reference TRBV19 and TRBJ1-3 provide the parts outside the CDR3, is DGGITQSPKYLFRKEGQNVTLSCEQNLNHDAMYWYRQDPGQGLRLIYYSQIVNDFQKGDIAEGYSVSREKKESFPLTVTSAQKNPTAFYLCASSFLGNTIYFGEGSWLTVV.